This T cell receptor (beta chain) was obtained from a study of T cells in Graves' hyperthyroidism and ophthalmopathy. Authors of the study amplified TCR beta CDR3 regions from RNA transcripts. With the HTBI primer set, the TCR CDR3 went through a first round of RT-PCR. TCRdb reprocessed the multiplex PCR reads via MiXCR and lists one record per CDR3 protein. The table includes 650,000 to 850,000 distinct CDR3 sequences, around a sixth detected once. V was clipped by 0 bases and J by 3 bases, with 8 bases between them. CDR1 and CDR2 from the germline V gene are LNHNV and YYDKDF (reference sequence). The CDR3 sequence is 14 residues long. This clonotype was seen only a few times.

Sequenced: blood. The genes are TRBV15 and TRBJ2-5; no definite D call. The clonotype originates from a woman in her forties or fifties with Graves' hyperthyroidism that later progressed to Graves' ophthalmopathy. CDR3 in amino acids: CATSRDRAKETQYF. The DNA of the CDR3 is TGTGCCACCAGCAGAGATCGGGCCAAAGAGACCCAGTACTTC.